Each of the 29 T cell receptor beta chains below was sequenced from the same sample in a study of blood T cell repertoires in COVID-19. The data were produced by immunoSEQ multiplex PCR, yet TCRdb's version contains in-frame clones alone and is incomplete. The table has about 380,000 clones, approximately 77% seen once; the top ten hold 0.85% to 1.2%. The sequenced material came from peripheral blood. Receptors originate from a human donor with acute or convalescent COVID-19. The donor label of this sample is uncertain.

The V gene is TRBV6-1, the J gene TRBJ2-7; 7 positions match TRBD2. CDR3 length: 14 residues. Germline CDR1 is MNHNS and CDR2 is SASEGT. V shed 2 bases, J shed 6 bases, and the junction held 7 bases outside the gene matches. The CDR3: CASSERGEGFEQYF. DNA of the CDR3: TGTGCCAGCAGTGAACGGGGGGAGGGATTCGAGCAGTACTTC.

The chain's CDR3 is CASSFTTGSSYEQYF. The CDR3 DNA reads TGCGCCAGCAGCTTCACGACAGGGAGCTCCTACGAGCAGTACTTC. This chain links TRBV5-1 with TRBJ2-7; 7 bases are shared with TRBD1. V was clipped by 2 bases and J by 0 bases; unmatched bases: 5. The CDR3 runs 15 residues. Germline assignment: CDR1 SGHRS and CDR2 YFSETQ.

About this clone itself: One junction end disagrees with the germline gene, perhaps due to a read error. The chain combines TRBV28 with TRBJ1-5; D possibly corresponds to TRBD1 (5 bases). Germline V gene lookup returns CDR1 MDHEN and CDR2 SYDVKM. There are 11 residues in the CDR3. The CDR3 region has the DNA TGTGCCAGCAGTTTTGGCAGGGCCGGCGTTTTT. Its translation: CASSFGRAGVF.

V and J are TRBV7-9 and TRBJ1-2; maybe TRBD1 (5 bases). The V gene lost 5 bases and the J gene lost 6 bases, with 22 bases spanning the gap. Per germline, CDR1 SEHNR and CDR2 FQNEAQ (reference sequence). This CDR3 is 16 amino acids long. The CDR3 coding sequence is TGTGCCAGCAGCCTCATGACACGGGGAGGGGAGGATGGCTACACCTTC. Encoded protein: CASSLMTRGGEDGYTF.

The chain is built from TRBV27 and TRBJ2-1; 14 bases agree with TRBD2. V shed 5 bases, J shed 4 bases, and the junction held 4 bases outside the gene matches. The CDR3 runs 16 residues. Germline loops: CDR1 MNHEY, CDR2 SMNVEV (reference sequence). CDR3 protein: CASSGRTSGRYNEQFF. As DNA, the CDR3 is TGTGCCAGCAGTGGGCGGACTAGCGGGAGGTACAATGAGCAGTTCTTC.

The genes are TRBV10-3 and TRBJ1-5; D gene unclear. CDR3 size: 14 residues. Trimming stripped 3 bases from V and 1 base from J, with 7 bases between. CDR1 is ENHRY, CDR2 SYGVKD, per germline. This CDR3 is CAISDQESNQPQHF. The CDR3 DNA reads as TGTGCCATCAGTGATCAAGAGAGCAATCAGCCCCAGCATTTT.

This rearrangement joins TRBV29-1 to TRBJ2-7; D possibly corresponds to TRBD2 (5 bases). Between the trimmed V and J ends, which lost 7 bases and 0 bases, there was a span of 7 bases. Germline-derived CDR1 and CDR2 are SQVTM and ANQGSEA. This CDR3 is built from 11 residues. DNA of the CDR3: TGCAGCGGAACTAGCTCCTACGAGCAGTACTTC. Protein: CSGTSSYEQYF.

This chain uses TRBV6-5 with TRBJ2-2; a weak D match, TRBD1 (6 bases). With 5 bases removed from V and 4 bases from J, the gap between germline ends came to 14 bases. CDR1 MNHEY and CDR2 SVGAGI come from the germline V gene. The CDR3 is made up of 15 amino acids. The CDR3 sequence: CASSTQGSGTGELFF. The CDR3 nucleotides read TGTGCCAGCAGTACCCAGGGGTCCGGCACCGGGGAGCTGTTTTTT.

V is TRBV5-1 and J is TRBJ2-2; D is possibly TRBD2 (5 bases). Trimming cost V 5 bases and J 0 bases, with 14 bases left between them. This CDR3 has 16 amino acids. Germline CDR1 SGHRS, CDR2 YFSETQ. CDR3 amino acids: CASRPSTSANTGELFF. The CDR3 DNA follows: TGCGCCAGCAGACCTTCTACTAGTGCGAACACCGGGGAGCTGTTTTTT.

The chain combines TRBV18 with TRBJ2-7, with 7 bases matching TRBD2. The CDR3 sequence is 14 residues long. Germline V CDR1 and CDR2: KGHSH, LQKENI. J lost 2 bases, V lost 3 bases, and 4 bases had no gene match. The CDR3 DNA follows: TGTGCCAGCTCACCCGGGGGGATCCCCTACGAGCAGTACTTC. Its translation is CASSPGGIPYEQYF.

The chain is built from TRBV7-9 and TRBJ2-7; 9 nucleotides line up with TRBD1. Trimming removed 0 bases from V and 6 bases from J; junction bases left unmatched: 3. Germline-derived CDR1 and CDR2 are SEHNR and FQNEAQ (reference sequence). This CDR3 has 14 residues. Here the CDR3 reads CASSLADRGFEQYF. The CDR3 DNA is TGTGCCAGCAGCTTAGCCGACAGGGGGTTCGAGCAGTACTTC.

The chain has TRBV19 and TRBJ1-1; D may be TRBD1 (6 bases). Trimming removed 3 bases at V and 1 base at J, with 9 bases between. The CDR3 has 14 amino acids. Germline V gene lookup returns CDR1 LNHDA and CDR2 SQIVND (reference sequence). The CDR3 sequence: CASSMTRGNTEAFF. The CDR3 DNA reads TGTGCCAGTAGTATGACCAGGGGGAACACTGAAGCTTTCTTT.

V gene TRBV3-1 (or the pseudogene TRBV3-2) combines with J gene TRBJ1-3; unclear D gene. Trimming shortened V by 0 bases and J by 2 bases, and 5 bases separated the two germline ends. There are 14 residues in the CDR3. Germline V CDR1 and CDR2: LGHDT, YNNKEL (reference sequence). The CDR3 region is CASSQDLAGNTIYF. The CDR3, as DNA: TGTGCCAGCAGCCAAGATCTAGCTGGAAACACCATATATTTT.

V and J are TRBV7-2 and TRBJ2-1; tentative D call: TRBD2 (6 bases). The germline V gene has CDR1 SGHTA and CDR2 FQGNSA. This CDR3 is 15 amino acids long. The V end was cut by 0 bases, the J end by 4 bases, with 10 bases between. Here the CDR3 reads CASSLAEAGYNEQFF. The CDR3 bases are TGTGCCAGCAGCTTAGCAGAGGCGGGATACAATGAGCAGTTCTTC.

The gene calls are TRBV4-1 and TRBJ1-2; D not certain. Per the germline V gene, CDR1 is MGHRA and CDR2 is YSYEKL. Between the trimmed V and J ends, which lost 0 bases and 5 bases, there was a span of 13 bases. The CDR3 has 15 amino acids. The CDR3 region is CASSQELGRWYGYTF. CDR3 bases: TGCGCCAGCAGCCAAGAACTCGGCAGGTGGTATGGCTACACCTTC.

The rearrangement joins TRBV2 to TRBJ2-3; TRBD2 matches at 7 bases. Germline-derived CDR1 and CDR2 are SNHLY and FYNNEI. The CDR3 is 15 amino acids. V gave up 1 base and J gave up 1 base; unmatched junction bases: 2. CDR3 residues: CASSEGSGGTDTQYF. The CDR3 nucleotides read TGTGCCAGCAGTGAAGGGAGCGGGGGCACAGATACGCAGTATTTT.

The J gene is TRBJ2-7, the V gene TRBV5-8; 9 positions agree with TRBD2. The CDR3 has 16 residues. Unmatched junction bases numbered 12, after V lost 7 bases and J lost 1 base. Per the germline V gene, CDR1 is SGHTS and CDR2 is YDEGEE. CDR3 region: CASARGGRVVSYEQYF. The CDR3 DNA is TGTGCCAGCGCCCGCGGCGGGAGGGTCGTATCCTACGAGCAGTACTTC.

The chain recombines TRBV5-8 with TRBJ1-6; possibly TRBD1 for D (5 bases). The CDR3 spans 15 residues. Germline V lookup: CDR1 SGHTS, CDR2 YDEGEE. V dropped 2 bases and J dropped 7 bases, with 13 bases sitting between them. The CDR3 DNA reads as TGTGCCAGCAGCTTCAGGACAAACCCCAATTCACCCCTCCACTTT. Protein product: CASSFRTNPNSPLHF.

The CDR3, as DNA: TGTGCCAGCAGTCCAGACAGGGCATCCTATTCACCCCTCCACTTT. Residues: CASSPDRASYSPLHF. The chain recombines TRBV6-2 or TRBV6-3 with TRBJ1-6; 7 nucleotides match TRBD1. The length of the CDR3 is 15 residues. Germline V CDR1 and CDR2: MNHEY, SVGEGT. V lost 5 bases and J lost 8; bases outside the gene matches: 9.

This clone was seen only a few times. The CDR3 sequence: CASSLLFGESEAFF. DNA of the CDR3: TGTGCCAGCAGCCTATTGTTCGGGGAGTCTGAAGCTTTCTTT. The V call is TRBV7-9, the J call TRBJ1-1; unclear D gene. The CDR3 length is 14 residues. V lost 5 bases, J lost 6 bases, and 16 bases lay in between. The germline V gene has CDR1 SEHNR and CDR2 FQNEAQ (reference sequence).

The chain couples TRBV6-6 to TRBJ1-1; a weak D match, TRBD1 (5 bases). CDR1 and CDR2 from the germline V gene are MNHNY and SVGAGI (reference sequence). The length of the CDR3 is 12 residues. Trimming removed 3 bases from V and 4 bases from J, with 6 bases in between. CDR3 DNA sequence: TGTGCCAGCAGTTATGGGGCCACTGAAGCTTTCTTT. Translating it yields CASSYGATEAFF.

The chain carries TRBV7-9 and TRBJ1-4; 9 bases line up with TRBD1. Germline V gene data show CDR1 as SEHNR and CDR2 as FQNEAQ (reference sequence). The junction had 7 bases not matched to a gene; V was cut back by 1 base and J by 7 bases. There are 16 residues in the CDR3. CDR3 sequence (DNA): TGTGCCAGCAGCTTAGGGCGTACAGGGGGCTCTGAAAAACTGTTTTTT. This translates into CASSLGRTGGSEKLFF.

This chain joins TRBV19 and TRBJ1-2, with D hard to call. V gave up 3 bases and J gave up 7 bases, with 18 bases separating them. CDR1 LNHDA and CDR2 SQIVND come from the germline V gene (reference sequence). CDR3 length: 15 amino acids. CDR3 sequence reads: CASSIIAGRVSGYTF. As DNA, the CDR3 is TGTGCCAGTAGTATCATCGCGGGAAGGGTCTCTGGCTACACCTTC.

The rearrangement joins TRBV30 to TRBJ1-4, with TRBD1 matching 9 bases. J lost 8 bases, V lost 1 base, and 5 bases had no gene match. Germline V lookup: CDR1 GTSNPN, CDR2 SVGIG (reference sequence). The CDR3 totals 14 residues. CDR3 DNA: TGTGCCTGGAGTGGGACAGGGGCGGGCGAAAAACTGTTTTTT. It encodes CAWSGTGAGEKLFF.

The V and J genes are TRBV5-1 and TRBJ1-2, with 10 bases aligning to TRBD1. This CDR3 region has 15 residues. From germline, CDR1 is SGHRS and CDR2 YFSETQ. V lost 0 bases to trimming and J lost 5 bases; unmatched junction nucleotides: 4. The CDR3 spells CASSLGQGAGYGYTF. The CDR3 DNA follows: TGCGCCAGCAGCTTGGGACAGGGGGCAGGGTATGGCTACACCTTC.

There are many counts of this clone. The CDR3 nucleotides read TGTGCCAGCAGTCCTAGTCCCTACAATGAGCAGTTCTTC. Its translation is CASSPSPYNEQFF. The chain links TRBV27 to TRBJ2-1; unclear D gene. The V gene's germline CDR1 is MNHEY and CDR2 SMNVEV (reference sequence). Between the trimmed V and J ends, which lost 5 bases and 2 bases, there was a span of 7 bases. This CDR3 contains 13 residues.

The rearrangement uses TRBV20-1 and TRBJ2-7, with D perhaps TRBD1 (5 bases). CDR3 size: 11 residues. The V gene lost 5 bases and the J gene lost 3 bases, with 8 bases spanning the gap. Germline lookup yields CDR1 DFQATT and CDR2 SNEGSKA (reference sequence). CDR3 region: CSAGQGYEQYF. As DNA, the CDR3 is TGCAGTGCTGGTCAGGGCTACGAGCAGTACTTC.

The V gene is TRBV5-1, the J gene TRBJ1-4; the D gene is possibly TRBD1 (5 bases). Trimming pared 3 bases from V and 3 bases from J, leaving 12 bases between. This CDR3 is 15 amino acids long. CDR1 is SGHRS and CDR2 is YFSETQ in the germline V gene. This CDR3 is CASSSLTDPNEKLFF. CDR3 in DNA: TGCGCCAGCAGCTCTTTGACAGACCCTAATGAAAAACTGTTTTTT.

The chain recombines TRBV6-2 or TRBV6-3 with TRBJ2-7, with TRBD1 matching over 7 bases. This CDR3 is 15 amino acids long. Looked up from germline, CDR1 is MNHEY and CDR2 is SVGEGT. V was clipped by 6 bases and J by 3 bases; unmatched bases: 11. The CDR3 nucleotides are TGTGCCAGCAGCCTAACCCCCGGGACAGTCTACGAGCAGTACTTC. Translating it yields CASSLTPGTVYEQYF.